This TCR beta chain was sequenced in a study of CD4+ T cells in melanoma. TCRdb keeps only in-frame clones here, not all; method: immunoSEQ multiplex PCR. The table records over 130,000 clones, roughly 91% of them present only once. Germline V lookup: CDR1 SGHDT, CDR2 YYEEEE. This CDR3 comprises 14 residues. Germline trimming cut 6 bases from V and 5 bases from J; bases unmatched to any gene: 10. This clonotype originated in a human donor with melanoma. The rearrangement links TRBV5-6 to TRBJ2-5; 7 nucleotides align to TRBD1. This CDR3 reads CASKSTPTGETQYF. CDR3 DNA: TGTGCCAGCAAGTCGACTCCGACAGGGGAGACCCAGTACTTC.